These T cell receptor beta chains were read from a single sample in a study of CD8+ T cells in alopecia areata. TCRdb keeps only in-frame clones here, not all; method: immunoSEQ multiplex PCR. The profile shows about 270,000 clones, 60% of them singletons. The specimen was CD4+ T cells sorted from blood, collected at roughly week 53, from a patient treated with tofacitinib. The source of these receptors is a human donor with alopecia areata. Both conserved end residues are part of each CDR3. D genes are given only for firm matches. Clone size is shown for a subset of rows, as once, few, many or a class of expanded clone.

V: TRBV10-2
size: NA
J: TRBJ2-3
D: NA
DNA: TGCGCCACGACTAGTGCAGATACGCAGTATTTT
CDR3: CATTSADTQYF

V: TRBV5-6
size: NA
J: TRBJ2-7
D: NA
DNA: TGTGCCAGCAGCTGGGGCGGAAAGGGGTCCTACGAGCAGTACTTC
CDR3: CASSWGGKGSYEQYF

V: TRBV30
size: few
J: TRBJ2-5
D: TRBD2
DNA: TGTGCCTGGAACGAGGGACTAGCGGGAGTGGAGACCCAGTACTTC
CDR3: CAWNEGLAGVETQYF

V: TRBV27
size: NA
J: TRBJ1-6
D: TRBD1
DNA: TGTGCCAGCAGGGAACAGGGGATTAATTCACCCCTCCACTTT
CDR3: CASREQGINSPLHF

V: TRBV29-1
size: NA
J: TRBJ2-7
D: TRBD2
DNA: TGCAGCGTTGAACCAACTAGCGGATCCTACGAGCAGTACTTC
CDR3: CSVEPTSGSYEQYF

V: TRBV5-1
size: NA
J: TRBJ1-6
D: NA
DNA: TGCGCCAGCAGCTTGGATGGACGGGTGGGATCACCCCTCCACTTT
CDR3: CASSLDGRVGSPLHF

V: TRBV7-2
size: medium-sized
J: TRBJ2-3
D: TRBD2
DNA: TGTGCCAGCAGCTTAGGACTAGCTCCAGATACGCAGTATTTT
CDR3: CASSLGLAPDTQYF

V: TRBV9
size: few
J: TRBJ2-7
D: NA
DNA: TGTGCCAGCAGCCCCGGCCACTTGCAGGATTACTACTCCTACGAGCAGTACTTC
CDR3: CASSPGHLQDYYSYEQYF

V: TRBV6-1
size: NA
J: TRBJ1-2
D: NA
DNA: TGTGCCAGCAGACAGGGTGGCTACACCTTC
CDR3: CASRQGGYTF

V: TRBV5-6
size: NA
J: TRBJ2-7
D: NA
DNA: TGTGCCAGCAGCCCGGGGGACGGCTCCTACGAGCAGTACTTC
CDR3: CASSPGDGSYEQYF

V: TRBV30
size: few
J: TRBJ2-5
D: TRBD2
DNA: TGTGCCTGGAAAGCGGGGGGGCGGATGACCCAGTACTTC
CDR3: CAWKAGGRMTQYF

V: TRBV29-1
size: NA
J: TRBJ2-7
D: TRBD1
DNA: TGCAGCGTTGAGGGACAGGGCTTTTACGAGCAGTACTTC
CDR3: CSVEGQGFYEQYF

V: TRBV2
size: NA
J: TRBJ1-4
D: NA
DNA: TGTGCCAGCAGTGACAGGGGAATCGGTGAAAAACTGTTTTTT
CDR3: CASSDRGIGEKLFF

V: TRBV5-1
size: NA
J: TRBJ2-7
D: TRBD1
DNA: TGCGCCAGCAGCCGGGACAGCTTATACGAGCAGTACTTC
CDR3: CASSRDSLYEQYF

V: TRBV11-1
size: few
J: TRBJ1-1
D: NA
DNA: TGTGCCAGCAGCCACGACACTGAAGCTTTCTTT
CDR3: CASSHDTEAFF

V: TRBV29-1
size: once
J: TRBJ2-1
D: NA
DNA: TGCAGCGTTGAAAACAATGAGCAGTTCTTC
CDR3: CSVENNEQFF

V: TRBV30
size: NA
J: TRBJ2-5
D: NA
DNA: TGTGCCTGGAGTTTCAGGGAAAATGCCCAGTACTTC
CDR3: CAWSFRENAQYF

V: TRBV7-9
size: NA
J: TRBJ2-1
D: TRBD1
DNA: TGTGCCAGCAGCTTGACAGGGGCTACGCACAATGAGCAGTTCTTC
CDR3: CASSLTGATHNEQFF

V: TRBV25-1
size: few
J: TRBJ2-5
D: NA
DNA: TGTGCCAGCAGTGAATACCCCGGACTACGAGAGACCCAGTACTTC
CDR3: CASSEYPGLRETQYF

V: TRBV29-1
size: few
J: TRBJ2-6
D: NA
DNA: TGCAGCGTTGTCAGAGACAACTCTGGGGCCAACGTCCTGACTTTC
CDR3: CSVVRDNSGANVLTF

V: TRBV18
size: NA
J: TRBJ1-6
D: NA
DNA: TGTGCCAGCTCACCGGGGAATTCACCCCTCCACTTT
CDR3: CASSPGNSPLHF

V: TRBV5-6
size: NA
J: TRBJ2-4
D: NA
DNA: TGTGCCAGCAGCCCAGGGAGGACACCCCTAGCCAAAAACATTCAGTACTTC
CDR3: CASSPGRTPLAKNIQYF

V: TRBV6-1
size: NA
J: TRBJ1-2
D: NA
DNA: TGTGCCAGCAGTCGTTCCGGGACACAACATGGCTACACCTTC
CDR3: CASSRSGTQHGYTF

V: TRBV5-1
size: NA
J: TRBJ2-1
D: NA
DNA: TGCGCCAGCAGTGAATGGCAGGCGGACAATGAGCAGTTCTTC
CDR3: CASSEWQADNEQFF

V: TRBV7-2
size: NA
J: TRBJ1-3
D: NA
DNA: TGTGCCAGCAGCTTAGAGGCATACTCTGGAAACACCATATATTTT
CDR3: CASSLEAYSGNTIYF

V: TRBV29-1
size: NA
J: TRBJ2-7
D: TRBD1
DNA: TGCAGCGCCAAGCGGGACAGGGACTACGAGCAGTACTTC
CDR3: CSAKRDRDYEQYF

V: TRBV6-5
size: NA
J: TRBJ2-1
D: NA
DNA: TGTGCCAGCAGTTACTCGCGGGACACTTACAATGAGCAGTTCTTC
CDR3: CASSYSRDTYNEQFF

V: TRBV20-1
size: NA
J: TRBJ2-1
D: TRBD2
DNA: TGCAGTGCTAAGGGAGGGGTTGAGCAGTTCTTC
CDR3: CSAKGGVEQFF

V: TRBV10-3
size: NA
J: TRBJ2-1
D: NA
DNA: TGTGCCATCAGTGATGGGGTCAGGGTCAATGAGCAGTTCTTC
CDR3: CAISDGVRVNEQFF

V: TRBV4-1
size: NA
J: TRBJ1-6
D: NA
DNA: TGCGCCAGCAGCCAAACCTGGCGGGGGAATTCACCCCTCCACTTT
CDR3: CASSQTWRGNSPLHF

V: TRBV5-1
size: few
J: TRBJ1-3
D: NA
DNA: TGCGCCAGCAGCTTCGGCGGGGGCTCTTCTGGAAACACCATATATTTT
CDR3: CASSFGGGSSGNTIYF

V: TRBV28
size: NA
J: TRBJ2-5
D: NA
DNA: TGTGCCAGCAGTTTGTTAGGCTTGGCCCAGTACTTC
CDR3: CASSLLGLAQYF

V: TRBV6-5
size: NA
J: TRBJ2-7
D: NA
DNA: TGTGCCAGCAGTTACTCCGCCGACAGCTCCTACGAGCAGTACTTC
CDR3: CASSYSADSSYEQYF

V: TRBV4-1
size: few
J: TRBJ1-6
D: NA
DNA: TGCGCCAGCAGCCAAGATTTCAGGGCCTACTCACCCCTCCACTTT
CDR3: CASSQDFRAYSPLHF

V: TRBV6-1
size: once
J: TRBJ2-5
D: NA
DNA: TGTGCCAGCAGTGGGAGGGGTATGTGGGAGACCCAGTACTTC
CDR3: CASSGRGMWETQYF

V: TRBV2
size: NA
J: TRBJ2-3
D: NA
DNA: TGTGCCAGCAGTTTACCAGGCACAGATACGCAGTATTTT
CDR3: CASSLPGTDTQYF

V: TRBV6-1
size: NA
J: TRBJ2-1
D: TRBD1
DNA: TGTGCCAGCAGTGTCCCCGGACAGGAGGAGTTCTTC
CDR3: CASSVPGQEEFF

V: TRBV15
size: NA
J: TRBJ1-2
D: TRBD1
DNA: TGTGCCACCAGCAAACCTCCAGGGGGTAACTATGGCTACACCTTC
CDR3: CATSKPPGGNYGYTF

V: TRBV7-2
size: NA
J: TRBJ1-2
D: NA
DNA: TGTGCCAGCAGCTTAGACAGGGTAGTCGGCTACACCTTC
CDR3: CASSLDRVVGYTF

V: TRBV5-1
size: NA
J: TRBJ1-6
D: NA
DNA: TGCGCCAGCAGTCTTTCCGTGATGGGGAATTCACCCCTCCACTTT
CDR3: CASSLSVMGNSPLHF

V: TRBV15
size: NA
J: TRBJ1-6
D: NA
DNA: TGTGCCACCAGCATGGGTGGAGCACCCCTCCACTTT
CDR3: CATSMGGAPLHF

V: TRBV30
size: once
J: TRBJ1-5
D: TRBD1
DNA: TGTGCCTGGAGTAGGGGGAGGACAGGCGGTCAGCCCCAGCATTTT
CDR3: CAWSRGRTGGQPQHF

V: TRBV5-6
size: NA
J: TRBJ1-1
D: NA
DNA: TGTGCCAGCAGCCTAACGGGAAACACTGAAGCTTTCTTT
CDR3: CASSLTGNTEAFF

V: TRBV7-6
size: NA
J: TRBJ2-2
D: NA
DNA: TGTGCCAGCAGGGGCCCCTACATAGCCGCGAACACCGGGGAGCTGTTTTTT
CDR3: CASRGPYIAANTGELFF

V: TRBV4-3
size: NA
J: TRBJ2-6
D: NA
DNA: TGCGCCAGCAGCCAAGAGGGGTTCAGGGCTGGGGCCAACGTCCTGACTTTC
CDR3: CASSQEGFRAGANVLTF

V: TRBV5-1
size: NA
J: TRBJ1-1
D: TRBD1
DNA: TGCGCCAGCAGCAGAGGGACAGGGTACACTGAAGCTTTCTTT
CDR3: CASSRGTGYTEAFF

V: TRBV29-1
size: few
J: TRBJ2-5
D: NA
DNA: TGCAGCGTTGAAGAATGGGACATCGACCAAGAGACCCAGTACTTC
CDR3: CSVEEWDIDQETQYF

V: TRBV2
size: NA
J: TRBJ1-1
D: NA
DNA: TGTGCCAGCAGTGAAACGACTGCGGTAGCTTTCTTT
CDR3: CASSETTAVAFF

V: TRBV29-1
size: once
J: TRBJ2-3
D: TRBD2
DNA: TGCAGCGTTGGTGGATCTCCGGGACTAGGCACAGATACGCAGTATTTT
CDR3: CSVGGSPGLGTDTQYF

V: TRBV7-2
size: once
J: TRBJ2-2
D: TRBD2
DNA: TGTGCCAGCAGCCCTCGACGGGGGGGCAACACCGGGGAGCTGTTTTTT
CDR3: CASSPRRGGNTGELFF

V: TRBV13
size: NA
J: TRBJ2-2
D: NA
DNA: TGTGCCAGCAGGCTAAACTGGAGAGCGGACGGGGAGCTGTTTTTT
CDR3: CASRLNWRADGELFF

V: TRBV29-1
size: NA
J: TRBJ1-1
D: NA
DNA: TGCAGCGTTGGGCTGGCGGGGAACACTGAAGCTTTCTTT
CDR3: CSVGLAGNTEAFF

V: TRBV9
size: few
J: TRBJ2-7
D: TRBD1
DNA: TGTGCCAGCAGCCCCGGGACAGTTCCTCCCTACGAGCAGTACTTC
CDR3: CASSPGTVPPYEQYF

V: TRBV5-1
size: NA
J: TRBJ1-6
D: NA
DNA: TGCGCCAGCAGCTGGGATAATTCACCCCTCCACTTT
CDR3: CASSWDNSPLHF